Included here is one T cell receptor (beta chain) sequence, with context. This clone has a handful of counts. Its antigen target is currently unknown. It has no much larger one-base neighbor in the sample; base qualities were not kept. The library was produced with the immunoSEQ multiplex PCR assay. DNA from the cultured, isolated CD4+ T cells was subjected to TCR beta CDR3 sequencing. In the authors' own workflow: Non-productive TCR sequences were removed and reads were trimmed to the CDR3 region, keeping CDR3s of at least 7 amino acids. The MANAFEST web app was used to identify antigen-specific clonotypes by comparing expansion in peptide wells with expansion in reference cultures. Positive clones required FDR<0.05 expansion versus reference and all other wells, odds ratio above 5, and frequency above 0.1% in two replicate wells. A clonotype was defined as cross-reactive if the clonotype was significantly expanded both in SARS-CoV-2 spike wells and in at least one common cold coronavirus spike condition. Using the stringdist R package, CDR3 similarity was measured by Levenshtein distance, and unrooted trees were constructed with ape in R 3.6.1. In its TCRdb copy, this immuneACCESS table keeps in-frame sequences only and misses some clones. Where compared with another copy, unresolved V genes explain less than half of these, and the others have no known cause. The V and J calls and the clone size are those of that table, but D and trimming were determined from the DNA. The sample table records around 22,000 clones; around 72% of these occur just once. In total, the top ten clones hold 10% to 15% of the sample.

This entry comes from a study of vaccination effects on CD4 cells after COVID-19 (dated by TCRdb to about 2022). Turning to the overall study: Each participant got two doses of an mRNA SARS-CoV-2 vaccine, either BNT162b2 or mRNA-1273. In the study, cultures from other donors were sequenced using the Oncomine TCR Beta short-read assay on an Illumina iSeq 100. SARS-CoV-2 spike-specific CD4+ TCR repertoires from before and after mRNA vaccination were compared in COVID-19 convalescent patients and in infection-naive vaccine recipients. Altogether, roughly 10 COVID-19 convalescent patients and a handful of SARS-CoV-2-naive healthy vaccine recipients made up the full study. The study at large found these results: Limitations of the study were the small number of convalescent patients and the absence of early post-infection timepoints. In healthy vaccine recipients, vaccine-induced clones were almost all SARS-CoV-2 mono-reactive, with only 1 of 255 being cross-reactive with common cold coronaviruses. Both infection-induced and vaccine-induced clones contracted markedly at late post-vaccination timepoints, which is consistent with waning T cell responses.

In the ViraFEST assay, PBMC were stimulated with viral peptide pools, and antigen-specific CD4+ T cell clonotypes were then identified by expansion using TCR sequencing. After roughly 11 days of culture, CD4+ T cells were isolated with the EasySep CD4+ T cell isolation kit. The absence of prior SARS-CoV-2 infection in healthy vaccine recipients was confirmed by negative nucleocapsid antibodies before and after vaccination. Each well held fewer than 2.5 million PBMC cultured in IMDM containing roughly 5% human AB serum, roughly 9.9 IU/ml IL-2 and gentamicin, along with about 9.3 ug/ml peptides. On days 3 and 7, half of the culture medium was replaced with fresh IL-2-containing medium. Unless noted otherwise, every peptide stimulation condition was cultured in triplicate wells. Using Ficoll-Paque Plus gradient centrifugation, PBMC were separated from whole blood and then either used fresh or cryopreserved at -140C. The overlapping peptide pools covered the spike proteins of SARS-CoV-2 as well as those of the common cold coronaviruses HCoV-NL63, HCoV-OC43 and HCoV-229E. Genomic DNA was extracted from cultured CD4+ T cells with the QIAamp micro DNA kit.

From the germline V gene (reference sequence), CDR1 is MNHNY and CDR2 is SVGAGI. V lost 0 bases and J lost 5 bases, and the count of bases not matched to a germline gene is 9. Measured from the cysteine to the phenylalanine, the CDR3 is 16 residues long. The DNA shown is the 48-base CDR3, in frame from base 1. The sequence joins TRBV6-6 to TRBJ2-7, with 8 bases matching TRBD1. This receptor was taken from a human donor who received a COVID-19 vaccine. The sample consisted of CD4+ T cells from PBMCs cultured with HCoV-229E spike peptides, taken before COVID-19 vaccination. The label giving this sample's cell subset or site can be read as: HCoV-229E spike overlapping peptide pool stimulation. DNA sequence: TGTGCCAGCAGTTACTCTCCAGGGGGCGCTTCCCACGAGCAGTACTTC. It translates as CASSYSPGGASHEQYF.